What follows are 10 T cell receptor beta chains derived from one specimen sequenced in a study of shared clonotypes between healthy human individuals. Sequencing used immunoSEQ multiplex PCR; TCRdb keeps in-frame clones, though not all of them. This table holds under 1 million clones, just over 95% found once. CD45RO-negative CD8 cells positively selected for CCR7 made up the naive population, which excluded terminally differentiated effector memory CD45RA+ cells. Sequencing was done on a sample of naive CD8+ T cells sorted from blood. The receptors shown here come from a man aged 25 to 40 in good health.

The rearrangement joins TRBV30 to TRBJ2-1; weak D call: TRBD1 (6 bases). V was shortened by 1 base and J by 0 bases, with 13 bases between the two germline ends. Per the germline V gene, CDR1 is GTSNPN and CDR2 is SVGIG (reference sequence). The CDR3 runs to 16 residues. The CDR3: CAWSDKDSLSYNEQFF. The DNA for the CDR3 is TGTGCCTGGAGTGACAAGGACAGCCTCTCCTACAATGAGCAGTTCTTC.

The count of this clone is one. This CDR3 reads CAISTGGAGQPQHF. CDR3 nucleotide sequence: TGTGCCATCAGTACAGGGGGCGCAGGGCAGCCCCAGCATTTT. The gene calls are TRBV10-3 and TRBJ1-5; 9 positions agree with TRBD1. V shed 5 bases, J shed 7 bases, and the junction held 6 bases outside the gene matches. Germline-derived CDR1 and CDR2 are ENHRY and SYGVKD. The CDR3 has 14 amino acids.

The chain couples TRBV5-4 to TRBJ1-1; a weak D match, TRBD1 (5 bases). CDR1 and CDR2 from the germline V gene are SGHNT and YYREEE (reference sequence). The germline V and J ends were trimmed by 7 bases and 10 bases, with 11 bases remaining between them. The CDR3 sequence is 10 residues long. The CDR3 sequence is CASRGPAAFF. DNA of the CDR3: TGTGCCAGCCGGGGCCCCGCAGCTTTCTTT.

This clone is a singleton in its sample. V and J are TRBV30 and TRBJ2-1, with D perhaps matching TRBD2 (6 bases). V was trimmed by 1 base and J by 6 bases, leaving 19 bases between them. Germline V lookup: CDR1 GTSNPN, CDR2 SVGIG (reference sequence). CDR3 length: 16 residues. CDR3 in DNA: TGTGCCTGGAGTGGACTAGGGAAGACGGTTCTCAATGAGCAGTTCTTC. Translated: CAWSGLGKTVLNEQFF.

The genes are TRBV19 and TRBJ2-7; perhaps TRBD2 as D (6 bases). This CDR3 spans 14 amino acids. CDR1 and CDR2 from the germline V gene are LNHDA and SQIVND (reference sequence). Trimming took 3 bases from V and 3 from J, leaving 12 bases between them. The chain's CDR3 is CASSIIGGNYEQYF. DNA for the CDR3: TGTGCCAGTAGTATCATCGGCGGGAACTACGAGCAGTACTTC.

V usage is TRBV13 and J usage is TRBJ2-7, with TRBD1 matching over 10 bases. The trim removed 6 bases at V and 5 bases at J, leaving 7 bases unmatched. Germline V gives CDR1 PRHDT, CDR2 FYEKMQ (reference sequence). The CDR3 totals 14 residues. The CDR3: CASSYPGQGHEQYF. The CDR3 DNA reads as TGTGCCAGCAGTTATCCGGGACAGGGGCACGAGCAGTACTTC. The variable domain in full, with the rest retrieved from reference TRBV13 and TRBJ2-7, is AAGVIQSPRHLIKEKRETATLKCYPIPRHDTVYWYQQGPGQDPQFLISFYEKMQSDKGSIPDRFSAQQFSDYHSELNMSSLELGDSALYFCASSYPGQGHEQYFGPGTRLTVT.

The gene calls are TRBV7-9 and TRBJ2-7, with a possible D match to TRBD2 (5 bases). V lost 3 bases and J lost 3, with 18 bases in between. The germline V gene encodes CDR1 SEHNR and CDR2 FQNEAQ (reference sequence). This CDR3 has 16 residues. The CDR3 DNA is TGTGCCAGCAGCTTCTTCATGGGCCCCGGGGTCTACGAGCAGTACTTC. Translation gives CASSFFMGPGVYEQYF.

V gene TRBV6-9 combines with J gene TRBJ2-7; D unresolved. The CDR3 has 9 amino acids. Deletions cut 10 bases from V and 10 bases from J, with 11 bases between. Germline CDR1 MNHGY, CDR2 SVAAGI. CDR3 residues: CANNSFQYF. CDR3 sequence (DNA): TGTGCCAACAACAGTTTTCAGTACTTC.

The chain recombines TRBV7-8 with TRBJ2-7; 9 bases fit TRBD1. Trimming removed 5 bases from V and 2 bases from J; junction bases left unmatched: 7. The CDR3 covers 15 residues. Germline V CDR1 and CDR2: SGHVS, FQNEAQ. CDR3 sequence: CASSPWTGVAYEQYF. DNA for the CDR3: TGTGCCAGCAGCCCCTGGACAGGGGTGGCCTACGAGCAGTACTTC.

In this sample, this clone turned up once. The J gene is TRBJ2-1, the V gene TRBV19, with 7 positions matching TRBD2. This CDR3 comprises 15 residues. The germline V gene has CDR1 LNHDA and CDR2 SQIVND (reference sequence). Losses at the gene ends were 3 bases for V and 6 bases for J; bases not matched to a gene: 8. The CDR3 here is CASSMLGGYGNEQFF. As DNA, the CDR3 is TGTGCCAGTAGTATGTTGGGGGGGTACGGCAATGAGCAGTTCTTC.